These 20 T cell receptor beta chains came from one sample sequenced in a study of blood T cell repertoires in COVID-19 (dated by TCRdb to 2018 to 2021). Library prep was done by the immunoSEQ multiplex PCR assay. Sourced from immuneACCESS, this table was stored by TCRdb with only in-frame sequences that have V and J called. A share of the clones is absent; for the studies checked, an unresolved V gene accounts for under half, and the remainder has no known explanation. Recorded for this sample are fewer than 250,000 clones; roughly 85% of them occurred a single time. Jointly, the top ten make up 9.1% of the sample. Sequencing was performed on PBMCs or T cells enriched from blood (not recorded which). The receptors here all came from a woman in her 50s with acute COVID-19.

The chain's CDR3 is CSVDTTTGGGGYTF. The CDR3 nucleotides are TGCAGCGTCGACACTACGACAGGGGGCGGTGGCTACACCTTC. The chain is built from TRBV29-1 and TRBJ1-2; 10 nucleotides align to TRBD1. Germline assignment: CDR1 SQVTM and CDR2 ANQGSEA. CDR3 length: 14 residues. Germline trimming cut 6 bases from V and 7 bases from J; bases unmatched to any gene: 11.

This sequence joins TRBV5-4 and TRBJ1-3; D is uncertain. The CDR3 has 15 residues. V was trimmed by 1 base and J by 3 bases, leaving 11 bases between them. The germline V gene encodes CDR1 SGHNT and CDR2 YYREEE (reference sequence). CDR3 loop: CASSLPGIGGNTIYF. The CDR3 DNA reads TGTGCCAGCAGCTTGCCGGGGATAGGTGGAAACACCATATATTTT.

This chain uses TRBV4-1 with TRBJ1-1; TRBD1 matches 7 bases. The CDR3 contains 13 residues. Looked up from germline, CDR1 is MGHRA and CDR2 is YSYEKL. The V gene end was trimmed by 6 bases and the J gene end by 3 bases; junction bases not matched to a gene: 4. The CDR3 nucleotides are TGCGCCAGCAGTTTCACAGGGGACACTGAAGCTTTCTTT. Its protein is CASSFTGDTEAFF.

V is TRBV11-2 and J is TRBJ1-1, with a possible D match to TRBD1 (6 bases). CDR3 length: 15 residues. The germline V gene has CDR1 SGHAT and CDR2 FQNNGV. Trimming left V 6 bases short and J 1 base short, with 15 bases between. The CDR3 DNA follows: TGTGCCAGCAGGCTTCCCGGGACAAAGAACACTGAAGCTTTCTTT. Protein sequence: CASRLPGTKNTEAFF.

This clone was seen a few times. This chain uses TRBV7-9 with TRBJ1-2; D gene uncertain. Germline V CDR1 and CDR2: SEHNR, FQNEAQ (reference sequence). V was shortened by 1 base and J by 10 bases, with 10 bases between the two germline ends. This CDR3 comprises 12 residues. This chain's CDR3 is CASSLGPENYTF. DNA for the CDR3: TGTGCCAGCAGCTTAGGCCCGGAGAACTACACCTTC.

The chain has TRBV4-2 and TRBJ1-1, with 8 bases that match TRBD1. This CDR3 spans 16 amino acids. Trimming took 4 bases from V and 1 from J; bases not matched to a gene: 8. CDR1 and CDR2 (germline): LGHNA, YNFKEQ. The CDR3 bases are TGTGCCAGCAGCCCCCTGGGGGGGACAGGGAACACTGAAGCTTTCTTT. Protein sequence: CASSPLGGTGNTEAFF.

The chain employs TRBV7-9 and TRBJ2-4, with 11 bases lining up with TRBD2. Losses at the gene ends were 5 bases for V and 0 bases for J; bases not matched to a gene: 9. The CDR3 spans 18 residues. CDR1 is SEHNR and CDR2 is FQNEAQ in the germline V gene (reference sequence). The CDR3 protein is CASSRWLAGGVAKNIQYF. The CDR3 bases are TGTGCCAGCAGCCGGTGGCTAGCGGGGGGAGTAGCCAAAAACATTCAGTACTTC.

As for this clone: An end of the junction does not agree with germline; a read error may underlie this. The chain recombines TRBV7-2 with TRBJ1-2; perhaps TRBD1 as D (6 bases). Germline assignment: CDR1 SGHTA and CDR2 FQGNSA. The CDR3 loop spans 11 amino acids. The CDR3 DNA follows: TGTGCCAGCAGCTTAGCGCCACAGGGATACTTC. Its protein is CASSLAPQGYF.

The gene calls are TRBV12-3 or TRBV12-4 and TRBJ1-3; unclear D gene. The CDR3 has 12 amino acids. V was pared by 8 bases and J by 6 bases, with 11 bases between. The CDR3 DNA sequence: TGTGCCAGCTCGACGTGGGCAAACACCATATATTTT. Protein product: CASSTWANTIYF.

The CDR3 region has the DNA TGTGCCAGCACCATATTTGGACAGGGCTACGAGCAGTACTTC. This translates into CASTIFGQGYEQYF. The chain couples TRBV5-6 to TRBJ2-7; 8 nucleotides line up with TRBD1. The CDR3 runs to 14 residues. Germline CDR1 reads SGHDT; CDR2 reads YYEEEE. J lost 3 bases, V lost 6 bases, and 8 bases had no gene match.

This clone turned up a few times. CDR3 amino acids: CASSEARGGEQFF. CDR3 DNA sequence: TGTGCCAGCAGTGAAGCGCGGGGCGGTGAGCAGTTCTTC. The chain uses TRBV2 and TRBJ2-1; a possible D gene is TRBD2 (6 bases). This CDR3 is 13 amino acids long. Looked up from germline, CDR1 is SNHLY and CDR2 is FYNNEI. Trimming shortened V by 0 bases and J by 9 bases, and 9 bases separated the two germline ends.

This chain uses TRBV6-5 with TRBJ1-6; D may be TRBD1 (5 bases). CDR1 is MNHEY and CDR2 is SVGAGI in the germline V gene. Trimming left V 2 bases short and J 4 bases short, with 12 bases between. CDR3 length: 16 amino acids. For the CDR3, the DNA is TGTGCCAGCAGTTACGGGGGGACGGGATATAATTCACCCCTCCACTTT. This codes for CASSYGGTGYNSPLHF.

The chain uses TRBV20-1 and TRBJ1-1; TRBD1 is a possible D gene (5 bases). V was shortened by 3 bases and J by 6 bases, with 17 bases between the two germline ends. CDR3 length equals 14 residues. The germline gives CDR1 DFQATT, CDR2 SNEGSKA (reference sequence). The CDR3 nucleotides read TGCAGTGCTAGTTGGGGTCGACAGTCGGCTGAAGCTTTCTTT. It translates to CSASWGRQSAEAFF.

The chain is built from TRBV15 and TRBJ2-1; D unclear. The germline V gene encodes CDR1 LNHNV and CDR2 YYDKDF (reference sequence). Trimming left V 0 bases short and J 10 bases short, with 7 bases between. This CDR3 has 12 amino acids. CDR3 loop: CATSRDPREQFF. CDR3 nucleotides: TGTGCCACCAGCAGAGATCCCCGGGAGCAGTTCTTC.

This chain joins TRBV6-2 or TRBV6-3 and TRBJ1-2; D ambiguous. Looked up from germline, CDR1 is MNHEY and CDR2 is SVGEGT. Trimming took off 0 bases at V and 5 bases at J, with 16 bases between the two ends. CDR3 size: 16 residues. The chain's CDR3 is CASSYSLEAGFYGYTF. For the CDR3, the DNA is TGTGCCAGCAGTTACTCGCTCGAGGCTGGCTTTTATGGCTACACCTTC.

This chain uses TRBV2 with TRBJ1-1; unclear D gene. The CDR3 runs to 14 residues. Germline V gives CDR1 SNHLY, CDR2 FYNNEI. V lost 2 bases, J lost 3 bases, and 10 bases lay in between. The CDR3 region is CASSEPRTYTEAFF. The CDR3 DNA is TGTGCCAGCAGTGAACCCAGAACCTACACTGAAGCTTTCTTT.

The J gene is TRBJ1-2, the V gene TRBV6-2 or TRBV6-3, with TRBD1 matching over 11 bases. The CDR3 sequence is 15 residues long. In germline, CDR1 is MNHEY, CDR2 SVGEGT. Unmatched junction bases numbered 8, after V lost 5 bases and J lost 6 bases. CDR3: CASSAPGQGVDGYTF. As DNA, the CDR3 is TGTGCCAGCAGTGCACCGGGACAGGGGGTTGATGGCTACACCTTC.

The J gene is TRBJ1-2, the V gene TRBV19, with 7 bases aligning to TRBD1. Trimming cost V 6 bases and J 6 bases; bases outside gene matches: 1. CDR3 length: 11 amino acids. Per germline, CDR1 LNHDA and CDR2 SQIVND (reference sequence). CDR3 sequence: CASRRGHGYTF. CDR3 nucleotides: TGTGCCAGTAGGAGGGGGCATGGCTACACCTTC.

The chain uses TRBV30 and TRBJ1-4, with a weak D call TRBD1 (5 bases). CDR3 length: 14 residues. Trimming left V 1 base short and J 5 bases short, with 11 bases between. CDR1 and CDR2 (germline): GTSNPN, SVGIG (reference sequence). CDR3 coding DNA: TGTGCCTGGAGTGGGCAGACAGCGAATGAAAAACTGTTTTTT. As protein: CAWSGQTANEKLFF.

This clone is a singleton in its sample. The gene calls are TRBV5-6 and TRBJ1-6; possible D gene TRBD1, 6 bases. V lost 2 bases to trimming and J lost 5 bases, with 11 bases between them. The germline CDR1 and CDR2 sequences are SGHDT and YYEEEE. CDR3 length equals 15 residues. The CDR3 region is CASSFLQGNNSPLHF. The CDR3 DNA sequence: TGTGCCAGCAGCTTCCTACAGGGTAATAATTCACCCCTCCACTTT.